Following are 18 T cell receptor beta chains from one sample sequenced in a study of blood T cell repertoires in COVID-19. Only in-frame clones appear in the TCRdb table, and some are missing; sequencing was by immunoSEQ multiplex PCR. Counted here are about 11,000 clones, about 71% occurring once; the ten biggest clones make up approximately 6.1%. The material sequenced was peripheral blood. These receptors were obtained from a man in his fifties or sixties with COVID-19, enrolled during active disease.

A few counts support this clone. The chain joins TRBV19 to TRBJ2-7; 10 bases are a match to TRBD2. CDR1 is LNHDA, CDR2 SQIVND, per germline (reference sequence). The ends lost 6 bases at V and 3 bases at J; junction bases unmatched: 14. CDR3 length: 17 residues. The CDR3 DNA reads TGTGCCAGTAGGAAACACCCCGGACTAGCGGAGATCTACGAGCAGTACTTC. Translating it yields CASRKHPGLAEIYEQYF.

The chain is built from TRBV2 and TRBJ2-7, with TRBD2 matching 13 bases. V gave up 1 base and J gave up 6 bases; unmatched junction bases: 3. The CDR3 sequence is 15 residues long. CDR1 is SNHLY and CDR2 is FYNNEI in the germline V gene. CDR3 amino acids: CASSEGTSGRLEQYV. In DNA form, the CDR3 reads TGTGCCAGCAGTGAAGGGACTAGCGGGAGACTCGAGCAGTACGTC.

This chain's CDR3 is CASSVEVAGSTDTQYF. In DNA, the CDR3 is TGTGCCAGCAGCGTAGAAGTAGCGGGGAGCACAGATACGCAGTATTTT. The chain joins TRBV9 to TRBJ2-3, with TRBD2 identical over 8 bases. The CDR3 sequence is 16 residues long. The V gene end was trimmed by 0 bases and the J gene end by 0 bases; junction bases not matched to a gene: 3. The germline V gene encodes CDR1 SGDLS and CDR2 YYNGEE.

The chain uses TRBV27 and TRBJ2-3; 13 bases are shared with TRBD2. The junction had 7 bases not matched to a gene; V was cut back by 2 bases and J by 5 bases. From germline, CDR1 is MNHEY and CDR2 SMNVEV (reference sequence). The CDR3 is made up of 17 amino acids. The CDR3: CASSLILAGGLGDTQYF. As DNA, the CDR3 is TGTGCCAGCAGTTTAATACTAGCGGGGGGGCTGGGAGATACGCAGTATTTT.

The gene calls are TRBV9 and TRBJ1-2; 7 positions agree with TRBD1. Germline CDR1 and CDR2: SGDLS and YYNGEE. The CDR3 sequence is 15 residues long. V shed 3 bases, J shed 7 bases, and the junction held 12 bases outside the gene matches. The CDR3 reads CASSAGQAAWGGYTF. DNA for the CDR3: TGTGCCAGCAGCGCTGGACAGGCCGCTTGGGGTGGCTACACCTTC.

This clone was counted once. The chain links TRBV18 to TRBJ2-7; 7 bases are a match to TRBD1. Per the germline V gene, CDR1 is KGHSH and CDR2 is LQKENI. V lost 3 bases and J lost 6; bases outside the gene matches: 14. This CDR3 contains 16 residues. The CDR3 loop is CASSPSPPSTGSEQYF. The CDR3 region has the DNA TGTGCCAGCTCACCGTCTCCCCCCTCGACAGGGTCCGAGCAGTACTTC.

Here the CDR3 DNA reads TGTGCCATCAGTGACGACAGGGACGGGGAGCTGTTTTTT. This sequence encodes CAISDDRDGELFF. The chain is built from TRBV10-3 and TRBJ2-2; 7 bases are shared with TRBD1. The V and J ends lost 3 bases and 7 bases, in that order; junction bases with no gene match: 2. This CDR3 spans 13 amino acids. Germline V lookup: CDR1 ENHRY, CDR2 SYGVKD.

This clone occurred a few times. The J gene is TRBJ2-2, the V gene TRBV5-1; 8 bases match TRBD1. V lost 1 base and J lost 0; bases outside the gene matches: 8. The length of the CDR3 is 18 residues. In germline, CDR1 is SGHRS, CDR2 YFSETQ. The CDR3 here is CASSLFTSGGPNTGELFF. CDR3 bases: TGCGCCAGCAGCTTGTTTACCTCAGGGGGCCCGAACACCGGGGAGCTGTTTTTT. The variable domain in full, with the rest retrieved from reference TRBV5-1 and TRBJ2-2, is KAGVTQTPRYLIKTRGQQVTLSCSPISGHRSVSWYQQTPGQGLQFLFEYFSETQRNKGNFPGRFSGRQFSNSRSEMNVSTLELGDSALYLCASSLFTSGGPNTGELFFGEGSRLTVL.

This chain links TRBV7-2 with TRBJ2-7; no clear D gene. Germline assignment: CDR1 SGHTA and CDR2 FQGNSA. Trimming shortened V by 2 bases and J by 0 bases, and 8 bases separated the two germline ends. This CDR3 spans 14 amino acids. The CDR3 nucleotides read TGTGCCAGCAGCTTACAACCGAGCTCCTACGAGCAGTACGTC. Its protein is CASSLQPSSYEQYV.

This clone was observed a few times. The rearrangement uses TRBV15 and TRBJ2-2; 10 bases line up with TRBD1. With 1 base clipped from V and 2 bases from J, the junction kept 1 base outside the gene matches. CDR3 length: 16 residues. Germline CDR1 reads LNHNV; CDR2 reads YYDKDF (reference sequence). CDR3 residues: CATSRGQGANTGELFF. CDR3 nucleotide sequence: TGTGCCACCAGCAGAGGACAGGGGGCAAACACCGGGGAGCTGTTTTTT.

This clone came up a few times. The CDR3 nucleotides are TGTGCCAGAGGACTATACTACGAGCAGTACGTC. As protein: CARGLYYEQYV. The V gene is TRBV9, the J gene TRBJ2-7; TRBD2 is a possible D gene (6 bases). Germline V gives CDR1 SGDLS, CDR2 YYNGEE. The germline V and J ends were trimmed by 8 bases and 3 bases, with 9 bases remaining between them. CDR3 length equals 11 residues.

The chain couples TRBV19 to TRBJ1-2; 7 bases are shared with TRBD1. Trimming at V came to 6 bases and at J to 3 bases, leaving 4 bases not matched to a gene. Per germline, CDR1 LNHDA and CDR2 SQIVND (reference sequence). CDR3 length equals 13 residues. CDR3 bases: TGTGCCAGTAGCAACACAGGGGACTATGGCTACACCTTC. It codes for CASSNTGDYGYTF.

The chain combines TRBV27 with TRBJ2-2, with 11 bases identical to TRBD2. The CDR3 runs to 20 residues. The V gene end was trimmed by 1 base and the J gene end by 5 bases; junction bases not matched to a gene: 15. Germline V gene data show CDR1 as MNHEY and CDR2 as SMNVEV (reference sequence). The CDR3 nucleotides are TGTGCCAGCAGTTTATTCGGGACTAGCGGTACTTTTCAGGGTACCGGGGAGCTGTTTTTT. Protein: CASSLFGTSGTFQGTGELFF.

This chain joins TRBV7-8 and TRBJ1-3; unclear D gene. This CDR3 contains 14 residues. The ends were cut back, 1 base at V and 5 bases at J, with 9 bases in the middle. Per germline, CDR1 SGHVS and CDR2 FQNEAQ. In DNA, the CDR3 is TGTGCCAGCAGCTTAGATGAGGTCAGAAACACCATATATTTT. Translation gives CASSLDEVRNTIYF. Full variable domain (remainder filled in from reference TRBV7-8 and TRBJ1-3): GAGVSQSPRYKVAKRGQDVALRCDPISGHVSLFWYQQALGQGPEFLTYFQNEAQLDKSGLPSDRFFAERPEGSVSTLKIQRTQQEDSAVYLCASSLDEVRNTIYFGEGSWLTVV.

This sequence joins TRBV6-1 and TRBJ1-6; D is unresolved. The CDR3 length is 16 residues. V lost 4 bases and J lost 5, with 15 bases in between. Germline values: CDR1 MNHNS, CDR2 SASEGT. CDR3 sequence: CASSAGRHSNNSPLHF. In DNA form, the CDR3 reads TGTGCCAGCAGTGCCGGGAGGCACAGTAATAATTCACCCCTCCACTTT.

CDR3 sequence: CASSEQGNTEAFF. Here the CDR3 DNA reads TGTGCCAGCAGCGAACAGGGGAACACTGAAGCTTTCTTT. The V call is TRBV9, the J call TRBJ1-1; D is possibly TRBD1 (6 bases). V lost 3 bases, J lost 1 base, and 7 bases lay in between. The CDR3 runs to 13 residues. Germline loops: CDR1 SGDLS, CDR2 YYNGEE.

This chain links TRBV29-1 with TRBJ1-2; 9 nucleotides line up with TRBD1. CDR3 length equals 15 residues. Germline values: CDR1 SQVTM, CDR2 ANQGSEA. Losses at the gene ends were 1 base for V and 1 base for J; bases not matched to a gene: 4. CDR3 region: CSVEGGQGFNYGYTF. The CDR3 nucleotides read TGCAGCGTTGAAGGGGGACAGGGCTTTAACTATGGCTACACCTTC.

This rearrangement joins TRBV7-9 to TRBJ2-7; 7 positions agree with TRBD2. J lost 5 bases, V lost 0 bases, and 10 bases had no gene match. This CDR3 spans 16 amino acids. Germline V gives CDR1 SEHNR, CDR2 FQNEAQ (reference sequence). The CDR3 is CASSLAQSGVQDEQYF. CDR3 DNA: TGTGCCAGCAGCTTAGCGCAGAGCGGGGTTCAGGACGAGCAGTACTTC.